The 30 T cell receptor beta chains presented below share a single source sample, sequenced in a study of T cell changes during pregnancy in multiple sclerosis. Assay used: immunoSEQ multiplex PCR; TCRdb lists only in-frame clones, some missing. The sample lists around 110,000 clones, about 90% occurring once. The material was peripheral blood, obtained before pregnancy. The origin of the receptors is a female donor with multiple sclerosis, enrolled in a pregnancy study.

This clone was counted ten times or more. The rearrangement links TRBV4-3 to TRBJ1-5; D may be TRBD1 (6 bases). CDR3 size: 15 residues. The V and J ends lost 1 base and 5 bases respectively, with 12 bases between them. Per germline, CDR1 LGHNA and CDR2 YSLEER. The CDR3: CASSQVQGVDQPQHF. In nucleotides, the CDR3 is TGCGCCAGCAGCCAAGTACAGGGAGTGGATCAGCCCCAGCATTTT.

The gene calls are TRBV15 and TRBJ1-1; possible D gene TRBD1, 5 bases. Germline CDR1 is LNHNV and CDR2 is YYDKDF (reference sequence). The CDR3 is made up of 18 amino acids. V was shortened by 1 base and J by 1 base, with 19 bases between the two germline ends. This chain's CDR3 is CATSRGRGKGSWNTEAFF. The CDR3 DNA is TGTGCCACCAGCAGAGGGAGGGGTAAGGGATCGTGGAACACTGAAGCTTTCTTT.

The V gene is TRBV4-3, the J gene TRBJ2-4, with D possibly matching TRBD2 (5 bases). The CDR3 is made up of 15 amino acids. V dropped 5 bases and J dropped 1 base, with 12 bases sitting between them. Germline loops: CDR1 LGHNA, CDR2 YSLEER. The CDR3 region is CASSFGVSAKNIQYF. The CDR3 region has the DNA TGCGCCAGCAGCTTCGGGGTGTCGGCCAAAAACATTCAGTACTTC.

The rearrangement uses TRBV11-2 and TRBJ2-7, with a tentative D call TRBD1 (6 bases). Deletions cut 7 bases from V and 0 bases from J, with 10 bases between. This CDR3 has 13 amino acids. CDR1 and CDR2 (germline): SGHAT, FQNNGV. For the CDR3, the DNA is TGTGCCAGCAAAGGACAGAGCTCCTACGAGCAGTACTTC. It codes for CASKGQSSYEQYF.

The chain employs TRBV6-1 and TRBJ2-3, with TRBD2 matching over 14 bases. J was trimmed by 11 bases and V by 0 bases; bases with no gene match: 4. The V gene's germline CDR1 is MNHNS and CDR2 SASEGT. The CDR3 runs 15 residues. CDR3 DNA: TGTGCCAGCAGTGAAGCGGGACTAGCGGGAGTCCAGCAGTATTTT. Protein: CASSEAGLAGVQQYF.

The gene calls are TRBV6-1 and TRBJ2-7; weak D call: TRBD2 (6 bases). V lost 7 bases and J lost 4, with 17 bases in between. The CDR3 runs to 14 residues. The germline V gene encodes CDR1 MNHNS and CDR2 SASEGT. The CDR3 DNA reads TGTGCCAGCATAGCCGGGACTTGGTCTTACGAGCAGTACTTC. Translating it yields CASIAGTWSYEQYF.

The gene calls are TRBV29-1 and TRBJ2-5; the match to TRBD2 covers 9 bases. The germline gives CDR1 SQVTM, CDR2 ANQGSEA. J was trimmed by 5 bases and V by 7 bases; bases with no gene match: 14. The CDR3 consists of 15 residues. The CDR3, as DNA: TGCAGCGCCGGACTAGCGCAACGGGTTGGGGAGACCCAGTACTTC. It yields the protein CSAGLAQRVGETQYF.

CDR3 nucleotide sequence: TGTGCCAGCAGCGTGGAGTTTATGGACACTGAAGCTTTCTTT. Residues: CASSVEFMDTEAFF. The rearrangement joins TRBV9 to TRBJ1-1; D gene unclear. CDR3 length: 14 residues. The V end lost 2 bases, the J end lost 3 bases, and 11 bases lay between the germline ends. The germline gives CDR1 SGDLS, CDR2 YYNGEE.

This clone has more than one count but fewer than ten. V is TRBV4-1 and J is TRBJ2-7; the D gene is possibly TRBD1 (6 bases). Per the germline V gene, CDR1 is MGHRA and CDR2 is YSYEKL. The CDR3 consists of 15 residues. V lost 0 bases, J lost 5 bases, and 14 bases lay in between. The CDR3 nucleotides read TGCGCCAGCAGCCAAGATCGGGACATCCGCAACGAGCAGTACTTC. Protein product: CASSQDRDIRNEQYF.

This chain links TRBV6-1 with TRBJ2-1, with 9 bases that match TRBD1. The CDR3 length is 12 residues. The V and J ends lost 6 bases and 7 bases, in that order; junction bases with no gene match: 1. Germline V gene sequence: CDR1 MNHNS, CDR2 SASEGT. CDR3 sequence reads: CASRDRGNEQFF. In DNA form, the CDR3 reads TGTGCCAGCAGGGACAGGGGTAATGAGCAGTTCTTC.

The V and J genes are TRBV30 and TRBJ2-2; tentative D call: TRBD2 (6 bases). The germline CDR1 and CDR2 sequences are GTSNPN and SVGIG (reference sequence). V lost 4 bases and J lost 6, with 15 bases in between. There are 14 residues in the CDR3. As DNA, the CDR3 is TGTGCCTGGAATCCGGGACTCCAATCCGGGGAGCTGTTTTTT. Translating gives CAWNPGLQSGELFF.

CDR3 protein: CAISEDGTGTGANVLTF. CDR3 DNA sequence: TGTGCCATCAGTGAAGACGGGACAGGGACTGGGGCCAACGTCCTGACTTTC. The chain combines TRBV10-3 with TRBJ2-6; TRBD1 matches 9 bases. Germline CDR1 ENHRY, CDR2 SYGVKD. V lost 3 bases and J lost 2; bases outside the gene matches: 5. The CDR3 consists of 17 residues.

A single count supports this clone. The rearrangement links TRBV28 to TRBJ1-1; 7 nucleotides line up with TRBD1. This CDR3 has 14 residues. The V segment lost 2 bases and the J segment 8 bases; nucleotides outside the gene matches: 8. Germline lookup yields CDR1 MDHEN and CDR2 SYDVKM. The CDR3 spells CASSLGRGYGEAFF. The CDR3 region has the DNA TGTGCCAGCAGTTTAGGCAGGGGGTATGGGGAAGCTTTCTTT. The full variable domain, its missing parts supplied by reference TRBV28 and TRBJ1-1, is DVKVTQSSRYLVKRTGEKVFLECVQDMDHENMFWYRQDPGLGLRLIYFSYDVKMKEKGDIPEGYSVSREKKERFSLILESASTNQTSMYLCASSLGRGYGEAFFGQGTRLTVV.

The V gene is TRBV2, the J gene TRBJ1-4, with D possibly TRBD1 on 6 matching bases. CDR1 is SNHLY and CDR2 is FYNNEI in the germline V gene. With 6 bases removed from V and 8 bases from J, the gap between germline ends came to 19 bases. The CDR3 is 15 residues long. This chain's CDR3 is CASSVLGATREKLFF. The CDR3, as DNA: TGTGCCAGCAGCGTGTTGGGGGCAACGAGAGAAAAACTGTTTTTT.

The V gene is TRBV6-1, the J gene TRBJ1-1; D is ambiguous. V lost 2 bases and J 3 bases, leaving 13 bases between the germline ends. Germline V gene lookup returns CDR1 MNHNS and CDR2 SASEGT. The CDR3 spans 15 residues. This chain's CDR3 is CASSESIRGYTEAFF. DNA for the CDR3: TGTGCCAGCAGTGAAAGTATTCGAGGGTACACTGAAGCTTTCTTT.

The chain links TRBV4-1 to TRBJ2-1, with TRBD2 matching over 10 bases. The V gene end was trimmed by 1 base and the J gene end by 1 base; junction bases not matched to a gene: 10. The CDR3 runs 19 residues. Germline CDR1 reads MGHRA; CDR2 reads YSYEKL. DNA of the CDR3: TGCGCCAGCAGCCAAGCCCCCGGGACTAGCGCTGGGTCCTACAATGAGCAGTTCTTC. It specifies CASSQAPGTSAGSYNEQFF.

This CDR3 is CASSTPPGQGSPQHF. The CDR3 DNA sequence: TGTGCCAGCAGTACCCCCCCGGGACAGGGTTCACCCCAGCATTTT. The V gene is TRBV6-1, the J gene TRBJ1-5; 9 bases map to TRBD1. V shed 5 bases and J 10 bases; nucleotides not matched to a gene: 12. Per germline, CDR1 MNHNS and CDR2 SASEGT. This CDR3 has 15 amino acids.

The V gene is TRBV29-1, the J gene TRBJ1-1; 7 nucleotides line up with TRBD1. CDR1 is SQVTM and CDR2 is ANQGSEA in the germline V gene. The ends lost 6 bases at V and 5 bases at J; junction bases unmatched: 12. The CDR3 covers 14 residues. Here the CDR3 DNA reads TGCAGCGTCATGGGACAGTTATCGGGGACTGAAGCTTTCTTT. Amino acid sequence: CSVMGQLSGTEAFF.

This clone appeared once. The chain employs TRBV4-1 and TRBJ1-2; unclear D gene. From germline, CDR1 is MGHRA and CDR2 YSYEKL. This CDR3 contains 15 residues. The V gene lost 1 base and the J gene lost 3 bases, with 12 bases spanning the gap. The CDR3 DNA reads TGCGCCAGCAGCCAAGCAAGGAACAGCCACTATGGCTACACCTTC. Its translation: CASSQARNSHYGYTF.

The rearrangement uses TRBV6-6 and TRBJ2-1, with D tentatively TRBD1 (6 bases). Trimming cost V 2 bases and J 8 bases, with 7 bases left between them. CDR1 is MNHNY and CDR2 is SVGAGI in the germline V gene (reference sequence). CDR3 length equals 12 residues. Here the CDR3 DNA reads TGTGCCAGCAGTTACCACAGGGATGAGCAGTTCTTC. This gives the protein CASSYHRDEQFF.

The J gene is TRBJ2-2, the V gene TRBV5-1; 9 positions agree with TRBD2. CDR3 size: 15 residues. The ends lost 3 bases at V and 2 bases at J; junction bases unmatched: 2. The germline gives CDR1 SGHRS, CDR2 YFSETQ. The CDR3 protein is CASSSSGANTGELFF. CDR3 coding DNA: TGCGCCAGCAGCTCTAGCGGGGCAAACACCGGGGAGCTGTTTTTT.

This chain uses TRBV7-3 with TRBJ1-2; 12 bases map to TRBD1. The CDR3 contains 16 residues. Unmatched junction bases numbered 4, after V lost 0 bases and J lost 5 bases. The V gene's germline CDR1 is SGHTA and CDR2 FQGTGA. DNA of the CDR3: TGTGCCAGCAGCTTAACGGGACAGGGGGCGGGTTATGGCTACACCTTC. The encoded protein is CASSLTGQGAGYGYTF.

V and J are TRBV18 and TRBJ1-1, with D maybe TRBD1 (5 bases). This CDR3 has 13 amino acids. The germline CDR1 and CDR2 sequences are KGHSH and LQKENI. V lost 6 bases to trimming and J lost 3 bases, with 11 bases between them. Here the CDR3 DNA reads TGTGCCAGCTCCCTAGGGGCGGACACTGAAGCTTTCTTT. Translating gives CASSLGADTEAFF.

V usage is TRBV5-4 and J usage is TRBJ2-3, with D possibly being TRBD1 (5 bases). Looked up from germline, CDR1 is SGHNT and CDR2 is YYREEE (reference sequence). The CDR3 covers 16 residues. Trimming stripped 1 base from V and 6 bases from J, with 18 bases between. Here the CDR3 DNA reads TGTGCCAGCAGCTTGCAGGGTGTCGCGGTGGGGGATACGCAGTATTTT. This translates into CASSLQGVAVGDTQYF.

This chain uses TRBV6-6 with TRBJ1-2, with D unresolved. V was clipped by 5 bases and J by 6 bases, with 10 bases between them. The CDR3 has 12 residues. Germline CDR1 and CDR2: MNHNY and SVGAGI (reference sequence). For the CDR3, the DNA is TGTGCCAGCAGTCCGAGGGCGGATGGCTACACCTTC. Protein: CASSPRADGYTF.

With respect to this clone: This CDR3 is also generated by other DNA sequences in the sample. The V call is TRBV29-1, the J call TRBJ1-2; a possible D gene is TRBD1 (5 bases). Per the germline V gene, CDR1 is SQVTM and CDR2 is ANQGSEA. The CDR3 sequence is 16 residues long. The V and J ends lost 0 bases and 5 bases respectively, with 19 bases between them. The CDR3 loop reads CSVEELSRGKTYGYTF. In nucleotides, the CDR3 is TGCAGCGTTGAAGAACTTTCTAGGGGCAAGACGTATGGCTACACCTTC.

The DNA of the CDR3 is TGTGCCAGCAGCGTAAAAGGGGTTTCGAACACTGAAGCTTTCTTT. As protein: CASSVKGVSNTEAFF. The chain is built from TRBV11-2 and TRBJ1-1; D possibly corresponds to TRBD1 (5 bases). The CDR3 spans 15 residues. Trimming took off 5 bases at V and 1 base at J, with 14 bases between the two ends. Germline CDR1 is SGHAT and CDR2 is FQNNGV.

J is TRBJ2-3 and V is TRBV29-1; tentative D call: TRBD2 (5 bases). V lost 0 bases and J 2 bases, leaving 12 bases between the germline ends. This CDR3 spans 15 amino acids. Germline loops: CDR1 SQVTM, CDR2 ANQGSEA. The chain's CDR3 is CSVEDGVAFTDTQYF. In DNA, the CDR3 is TGCAGCGTTGAAGACGGGGTTGCCTTCACAGATACGCAGTATTTT.

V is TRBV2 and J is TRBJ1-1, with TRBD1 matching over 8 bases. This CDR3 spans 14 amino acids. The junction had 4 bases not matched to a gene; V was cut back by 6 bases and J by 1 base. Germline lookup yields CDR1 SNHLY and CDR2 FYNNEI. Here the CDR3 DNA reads TGTGCCAGCAGACAAGACAGGGGGAACACTGAAGCTTTCTTT. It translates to CASRQDRGNTEAFF.

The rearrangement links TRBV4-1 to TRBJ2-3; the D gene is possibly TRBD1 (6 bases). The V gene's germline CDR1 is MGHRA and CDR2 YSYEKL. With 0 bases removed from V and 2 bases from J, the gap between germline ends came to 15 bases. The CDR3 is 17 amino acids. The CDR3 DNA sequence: TGCGCCAGCAGCCAAGACGAGACTCGGGACAACACAGATACGCAGTATTTT. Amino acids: CASSQDETRDNTDTQYF.